This TCR beta chain came from a study of blood T cell repertoires in COVID-19. Assay used: immunoSEQ multiplex PCR; TCRdb lists only in-frame clones, some missing. The table shows roughly 80,000 clones, with around nine tenths occurring only once. The J segment lost 4 bases and the V segment lost 1 base, leaving 3 bases of the junction unmatched. Looked up from germline, CDR1 is MDHEN and CDR2 is SYDVKM. CDR3 size: 15 residues. The rearrangement joins TRBV28 to TRBJ2-2; 7 positions match TRBD1. The sequenced sample was peripheral blood. The sequence came from a man between 60 and 70 years old with acute or convalescent COVID-19. In DNA, the CDR3 is TGTGCCAGCAGTTTATACGACAGGGCCACCGGGGAGCTGTTTTTT. This sequence encodes CASSLYDRATGELFF.